A single sample is the source of the 5 T cell receptor beta chains below, sequenced in a study of response to subunit inactivated influenza vaccine. Using its own MiXCR run on the RT-PCR reads, TCRdb lists one record per CDR3 protein. The sample holds 700,000 to 900,000 distinct CDR3 sequences, about 20% seen once. The starting material was PBMCs from blood, obtained about 5 days after vaccination. These receptors came from a man in his fifties or sixties who received an inactivated influenza vaccine.

The table lists this clonotype with many counts. The rearrangement joins TRBV4-3 to TRBJ2-3; no clear D. V lost 4 bases, J lost 3 bases, and 8 bases lay in between. Germline V gene data show CDR1 as LGHNA and CDR2 as YSLEER. This CDR3 comprises 13 residues. DNA of the CDR3: TGCGCCAGCAGCCCCCAAAGAACAGATACGCAGTATTTT. Translation gives CASSPQRTDTQYF.

V gene TRBV4-1 combines with J gene TRBJ2-7; D is unresolved. The CDR3 loop spans 16 amino acids. Germline values: CDR1 MGHRA, CDR2 YSYEKL. The V and J ends lost 5 bases and 2 bases respectively, with 19 bases between them. The CDR3 is CASSDPVGRSPYEQYF. The CDR3 DNA reads TGCGCCAGCAGCGATCCGGTAGGGCGGTCGCCCTACGAGCAGTACTTC.

This clonotype was found a few times. The chain carries TRBV7-2 and TRBJ1-2, with D possibly TRBD1 on 6 matching bases. V shed 5 bases and J shed 4 bases, with 20 bases lying between them. CDR1 and CDR2 (germline): SGHTA, FQGNSA. The CDR3 runs 16 residues. The CDR3 loop is CASSPDGGASSYGYTF. The CDR3 nucleotides are TGTGCCAGCAGCCCCGATGGGGGGGCAAGTTCCTATGGCTACACCTTC.

This clonotype was observed many times. CDR3 region: CASSFLEGAGTGELFF. CDR3 nucleotides: TGTGCCAGCAGTTTCTTGGAGGGGGCAGGTACCGGGGAGCTGTTTTTT. The rearrangement uses TRBV12-3 or TRBV12-4 and TRBJ2-2; D perhaps matches TRBD1 (7 bases). This CDR3 has 16 residues. V was shortened by 3 bases and J by 5 bases, with 16 bases between the two germline ends.

The chain uses TRBV6-1 and TRBJ2-7; 7 bases map to TRBD1. This CDR3 is built from 15 residues. Looked up from germline, CDR1 is MNHNS and CDR2 is SASEGT. The trim removed 6 bases at V and 1 base at J, leaving 9 bases unmatched. In DNA, the CDR3 is TGTGCCAGCAGCCTTGGGCCGGACAGGTCCTACGAGCAGTACTTC. Encoded protein: CASSLGPDRSYEQYF.